This T cell receptor (beta chain) is drawn from a study of tumor and adjacent non-tumor tissue in lung cancer. Across the study: Some 4.1 million productive TCRbeta reads were obtained per sample on average.

Remarks on this clonotype: Its antigen remains unidentified.

This CDR3 is built from 13 residues. Germline CDR1 reads MNHNY; CDR2 reads SVGAGI (reference sequence). A modified ARM-PCR protocol with three rounds of nested PCR amplified TCRbeta. TCRdb used MiXCR to reprocess the multiplex PCR reads, holding one entry per CDR3 protein. The data contain under 150,000 distinct CDR3 sequences, around 60% of them singletons. The study's findings and limits: Patients with more diverse tumor TCRs had worse survival.

The template was RNA from unsorted bulk tissue. Donors were chemotherapy-naive, newly diagnosed lung cancer surgical patients in China, August–late 2014. Sequenced material: lung tumor tissue. The chain uses TRBV6-6 and TRBJ1-2; D gene uncertain. The sequence came from a man in his fifties or sixties with small cell lung cancer. The CDR3 reads CVSRYDKNYGYTF. The CDR3 DNA reads TGTGTAAGCAGATACGACAAGAACTATGGCTACACCTTC.